These 5 T cell receptor beta chains share one sample of origin, sequenced in a study of cytomegalovirus exposure and HLA in healthy donors (TCRdb year 2017). Receptor amplification or capture employed the immunoSEQ multiplex PCR assay. For the multiplex PCR, a mixture combining 60 forward primers for TCR Vbeta segments and 13 reverse primers for TCR Jbeta segments was used. Entries here come from immuneACCESS through TCRdb and include only in-frame sequences with V and J called. Some clones fail to appear in such tables; in the studies checked, an unresolved V gene covers under half of the shortfall, and the cause of the remainder is unknown. For this sample there are some 150,000 clones; roughly 85% appear just once. 2% to 2.5% of the sample is held by the ten biggest clonotypes. The specimen was PBMCs. These receptors came from a man in his forties in good health and CMV-seronegative.

The V call is TRBV6-6, the J call TRBJ2-7; D remains unclear. The V gene lost 5 bases and the J gene lost 0 bases, with 8 bases spanning the gap. This CDR3 region has 13 residues. Germline V CDR1 and CDR2: MNHNY, SVGAGI (reference sequence). The DNA of the CDR3 is TGTGCCAGCAGTGCCCGAGCCTCCTACGAGCAGTACTTC. Protein sequence: CASSARASYEQYF.

The chain combines TRBV10-3 with TRBJ1-2, with 7 bases lining up with TRBD1. Germline V gene sequence: CDR1 ENHRY, CDR2 SYGVKD. This CDR3 contains 13 residues. The V and J ends lost 5 bases and 8 bases, in that order; junction bases with no gene match: 8. This chain's CDR3 is CAISSDRVVGYTF. In nucleotides, the CDR3 is TGTGCCATCAGTTCCGACAGGGTTGTGGGCTACACCTTC.

This clone was recorded only once. The chain joins TRBV27 to TRBJ1-5, with D maybe TRBD1 (6 bases). The V gene lost 3 bases and the J gene lost 1 base, with 16 bases spanning the gap. The CDR3 length is 17 residues. Germline CDR1 reads MNHEY; CDR2 reads SMNVEV (reference sequence). The CDR3 DNA is TGTGCCAGCAGTTTTCGGGGGGCGGGGGGGAGCAATCAGCCCCAGCATTTT. This sequence encodes CASSFRGAGGSNQPQHF.

This clone was seen only once. This sequence joins TRBV7-9 and TRBJ2-4; tentative D call: TRBD2 (6 bases). CDR1 and CDR2 (germline): SEHNR, FQNEAQ (reference sequence). V shed 1 base and J shed 3 bases, with 13 bases lying between them. CDR3 length: 16 residues. In nucleotides, the CDR3 is TGTGCCAGCAGCTTAGTAAGCGGGTTTGGCAAAAACATTCAGTACTTC. As protein: CASSLVSGFGKNIQYF.

The rearrangement joins TRBV5-1 to TRBJ2-1, with 9 bases matching TRBD2. Per the germline V gene, CDR1 is SGHRS and CDR2 is YFSETQ. V lost 10 bases to trimming and J lost 7 bases; unmatched junction nucleotides: 12. The CDR3 extends over 14 amino acids. CDR3 nucleotides: TGCGCCGGGAGCGGGAGGCGTCAGGAAAATGAGCAGTTCTTC. Translation gives CAGSGRRQENEQFF.